The subject of this entry is one T cell receptor (beta chain). This CDR3 is 15 amino acids long. CDR1 and CDR2 (germline): LNHDA, SQIVND (reference sequence). V shed 5 bases, J shed 2 bases, and the junction held 6 bases outside the gene matches. The method was immunoSEQ multiplex PCR; TCRdb's version includes in-frame clones alone and lacks a portion of them. Of some 300,000 clones in the sample, roughly 86% were seen once. The data were obtained in a study of blood T cell repertoires in COVID-19. The rearrangement joins TRBV19 to TRBJ1-3, with 7 bases identical to TRBD1. Sequencing was carried out using peripheral blood. The receptor was isolated from a man in his 70s with acute or convalescent COVID-19. Here the CDR3 reads CASSGGTATGNTIYF. As DNA, the CDR3 is TGTGCCAGTAGTGGGGGGACAGCAACTGGAAACACCATATATTTT.